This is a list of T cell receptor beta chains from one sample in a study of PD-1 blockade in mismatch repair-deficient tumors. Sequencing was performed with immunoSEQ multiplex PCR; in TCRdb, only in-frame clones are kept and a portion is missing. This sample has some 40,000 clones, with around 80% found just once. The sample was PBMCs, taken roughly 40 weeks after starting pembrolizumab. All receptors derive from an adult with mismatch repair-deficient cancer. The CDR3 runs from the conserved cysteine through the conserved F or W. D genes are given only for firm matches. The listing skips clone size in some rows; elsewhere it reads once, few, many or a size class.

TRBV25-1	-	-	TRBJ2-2	CASSHQGTGELFF	TGTGCCAGCAGTCACCAGGGCACCGGGGAGCTGTTTTTT
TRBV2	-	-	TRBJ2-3	CASDKTMSTDTQYF	TGTGCCAGCGACAAGACTATGAGCACAGATACGCAGTATTTT
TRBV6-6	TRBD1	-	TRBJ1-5	CAIQTGENQPQHF	TGTGCCATCCAGACAGGGGAAAATCAGCCCCAGCATTTT
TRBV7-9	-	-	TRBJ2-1	CASSTGTSSYNEQFF	TGTGCCAGCAGCACCGGGACATCTTCCTACAATGAGCAGTTCTTC
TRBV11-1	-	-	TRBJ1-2	CASSSSYRARGGYTF	TGTGCCAGCAGCTCTTCCTACAGGGCGAGAGGCGGCTACACCTTC
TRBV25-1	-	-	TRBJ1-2	CASSESTPWSGLRGYTF	TGTGCCAGCAGTGAATCAACCCCCTGGAGTGGTCTGAGGGGCTACACCTTC
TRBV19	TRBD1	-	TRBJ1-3	CASSIQGQGKFRGNTIYF	TGTGCCAGTAGTATACAGGGACAGGGAAAGTTCCGTGGAAACACCATATATTTT
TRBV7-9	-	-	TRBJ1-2	CASSLFPAGENYGYTF	TGTGCCAGCAGCTTATTCCCCGCAGGGGAAAACTATGGCTACACCTTC
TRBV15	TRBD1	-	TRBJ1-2	CATSREGGWEKDRGRLGNYGYTF	TGTGCCACCAGCAGAGAAGGGGGCTGGGAAAAGGACAGGGGAAGGTTGGGGAACTATGGCTACACCTTC
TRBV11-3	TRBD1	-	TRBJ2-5	CASSLGSGQGETQYF	TGTGCCAGCAGCTTAGGATCGGGACAGGGAGAGACCCAGTACTTC
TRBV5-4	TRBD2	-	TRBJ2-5	CASSRTGLAEETQYF	TGTGCCAGCAGCCGAACTGGACTAGCGGAAGAGACCCAGTACTTC
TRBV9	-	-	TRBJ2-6	CASAVERDNVLTF	TGTGCCAGCGCCGTGGAGAGGGACAACGTCCTGACTTTC
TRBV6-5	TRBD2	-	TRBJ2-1	CASSYSKAGGPSKQFF	TGTGCCAGCAGTTACTCGAAAGCGGGAGGGCCGAGCAAGCAGTTCTTC
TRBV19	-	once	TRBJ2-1	CASSFRGLSSYNEQFF	TGTGCCAGTAGTTTCAGGGGCCTTAGCTCCTACAATGAGCAGTTCTTC
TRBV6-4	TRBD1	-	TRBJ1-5	CASSDSSGQGANQPQHF	TGTGCCAGCAGTGACTCGAGTGGACAGGGGGCCAATCAGCCCCAGCATTTT
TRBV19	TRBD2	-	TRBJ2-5	CASSRRGLAGGQGGETQYF	TGTGCCAGTAGTAGGCGGGGACTAGCGGGAGGGCAGGGGGGAGAGACCCAGTACTTC